This paragraph reports one T cell receptor (beta chain). Its antigen is unidentified. The entry originates in a study of PD-1 blockade in classical Hodgkin lymphoma. General study points: The drivers behind the repertoire differences, possibly disease activity or prior therapy, remain undefined. Whoever responded completely had baseline diversity much like that seen in newly diagnosed patients. Reports indicated that newly diagnosed patients had lower baseline TCR diversity than healthy donors did.

Trimming shortened V by 0 bases and J by 7 bases, and 12 bases separated the two germline ends. Germline CDR1 and CDR2: MNHEY and SVGAGI. CDR3 size: 14 residues. Repertoires were generated with immunoSEQ multiplex PCR, while TCRdb's copy carries only in-frame clones and drops some. The data show roughly 92,000 clones, 80% to 95% seen once. Brentuximab vedotin exposure varied, and every patient relapsed after autologous stem cell transplantation. Complete response, partial response or progressive disease made up the best responses. This chain uses TRBV6-5 with TRBJ1-1, with a possible D match to TRBD1 (6 bases). Specimen: peripheral blood mononuclear cells (PBMCs), collected at baseline. This clonotype was sampled from a human donor with classical Hodgkin lymphoma. CDR3 sequence (DNA): TGTGCCAGCAGTTACTCGGAGGGGGGCCGTGAAGCTTTCTTT. Protein product: CASSYSEGGREAFF.